The 19 T cell receptor beta chains reported below all come from one sample, sequenced in a study of response to subunit inactivated influenza vaccine. From the RT-PCR reads, TCRdb called clonotypes with MiXCR, one entry per CDR3 protein. Among about 310,000 distinct CDR3 sequences, approximately 21% were seen once, and the ten largest hold about 9.3%. The sample here was PBMCs from blood, taken roughly 20 months after vaccination. All receptors derive from a man between 50 and 69 years old who received an inactivated influenza vaccine.

In its sample, this clonotype was seen once. The chain is built from TRBV2 and TRBJ2-1, with D hard to call. Per the germline V gene, CDR1 is SNHLY and CDR2 is FYNNEI. The CDR3 runs 14 residues. V lost 3 bases and J lost 6, with 12 bases in between. CDR3 coding DNA: TGTGCCAGCAGTGAGGTCTCGTCTCGCAATGAGCAGTTCTTC. Encoded protein: CASSEVSSRNEQFF.

This clonotype was found a few times. The chain uses TRBV10-3 and TRBJ2-3; 9 positions agree with TRBD2. Germline-derived CDR1 and CDR2 are ENHRY and SYGVKD. The CDR3 spans 15 residues. J lost 3 bases, V lost 6 bases, and 7 bases had no gene match. The CDR3 loop is CAISAGLAGTDTQYF. The CDR3 DNA reads TGTGCCATCAGCGCCGGGCTAGCGGGGACAGATACGCAGTATTTT.

This clonotype was counted a few times. This rearrangement joins TRBV3-1 to TRBJ1-5; D not certain. The germline CDR1 and CDR2 sequences are LGHDT and YNNKEL (reference sequence). The CDR3 totals 16 residues. Deletions cut 1 base from V and 6 bases from J, with 16 bases between. This chain's CDR3 is CASSQGYRSLGQPQHF. CDR3 sequence (DNA): TGTGCCAGCAGCCAAGGGTACAGAAGTTTGGGTCAGCCCCAGCATTTT.

This chain's CDR3 is CSASTPPINEKLFF. CDR3 coding DNA: TGCAGTGCTAGTACCCCTCCGATTAATGAAAAACTGTTTTTT. V gene TRBV20-1 combines with J gene TRBJ1-4; D gene uncertain. V shed 3 bases and J shed 4 bases, with 12 bases lying between them. This CDR3 is 14 amino acids long. From germline, CDR1 is DFQATT and CDR2 SNEGSKA (reference sequence).

This chain links TRBV29-1 with TRBJ1-4, with a weak D call TRBD1 (6 bases). The CDR3 spans 13 residues. In germline, CDR1 is SQVTM, CDR2 ANQGSEA. Trimming shortened V by 8 bases and J by 5 bases, and 15 bases separated the two germline ends. CDR3 in amino acids: CSYRGRGNEKLFF. In DNA, the CDR3 is TGCAGCTACCGAGGCAGGGGAAATGAAAAACTGTTTTTT.

This clonotype was seen a few times. The chain recombines TRBV27 with TRBJ1-2; weak D call: TRBD1 (6 bases). CDR1 MNHEY and CDR2 SMNVEV come from the germline V gene (reference sequence). V dropped 8 bases and J dropped 5 bases, with 18 bases sitting between them. The CDR3 is 14 amino acids. CDR3: CASRRGGREYGYTF. The CDR3 DNA reads as TGTGCCAGCCGACGGGGGGGCAGAGAATATGGCTACACCTTC.

This clonotype has more than one count but fewer than ten. The rearrangement joins TRBV28 to TRBJ2-7; maybe TRBD1 (5 bases). With 8 bases removed from V and 2 bases from J, the gap between germline ends came to 22 bases. From germline, CDR1 is MDHEN and CDR2 SYDVKM. The CDR3 has 16 residues. CDR3 DNA: TGTGCCAGCGCCCTTCAACCCTTGACAGTGACCTACGAGCAGTACTTC. Amino acids: CASALQPLTVTYEQYF.

This clonotype has just a few counts. The chain joins TRBV10-3 to TRBJ2-2; TRBD1 might be the D (6 bases). V dropped 6 bases and J dropped 2 bases, with 16 bases sitting between them. The CDR3 runs to 16 residues. Germline V gene data show CDR1 as ENHRY and CDR2 as SYGVKD. CDR3 coding DNA: TGTGCCATCAGCCCGGATGGGGGCTCCAACACCGGGGAGCTGTTTTTT. Protein sequence: CAISPDGGSNTGELFF.

The chain uses TRBV5-1 and TRBJ1-1; TRBD1 agrees at 8 bases. Germline-derived CDR1 and CDR2 are SGHRS and YFSETQ. The CDR3 has 15 residues. J lost 1 base, V lost 4 bases, and 6 bases had no gene match. The CDR3 spells CASSQHGTGNTEAFF. CDR3 bases: TGCGCCAGCAGCCAGCACGGGACAGGGAACACTGAAGCTTTCTTT.

The rearrangement links TRBV6-2 or TRBV6-3 to TRBJ2-7; D gene uncertain. The length of the CDR3 is 14 residues. V lost 4 bases, J lost 4 bases, and 14 bases lay in between. Germline CDR1 is MNHEY and CDR2 is SVGEGT. CDR3 in amino acids: CASSLTSTVYEQYF. DNA of the CDR3: TGTGCCAGCAGTTTGACATCAACAGTTTACGAGCAGTACTTC.

The V call is TRBV7-2, the J call TRBJ1-3, with 8 nucleotides matching TRBD1. There are 15 residues in the CDR3. Trimming at V came to 5 bases and at J to 4 bases, leaving 7 bases not matched to a gene. Germline V gene lookup returns CDR1 SGHTA and CDR2 FQGNSA. The CDR3 DNA follows: TGTGCCAGCAGCCGACCAGGGGGCTTCGGAAACACCATATATTTT. Translated: CASSRPGGFGNTIYF.

The V call is TRBV13, the J call TRBJ2-1; D is perhaps TRBD1 or TRBD2 (5 bases each). Germline V lookup: CDR1 PRHDT, CDR2 FYEKMQ (reference sequence). V lost 8 bases and J 4 bases, leaving 15 bases between the germline ends. The CDR3 covers 14 residues. CDR3 bases: TGTGCCAGCGGCGCAAGAGGGGCGTACAATGAGCAGTTCTTC. It yields the protein CASGARGAYNEQFF.

This clonotype was counted a few times. CDR3 nucleotide sequence: TGTGCCAGCAGTTTTCACGGTAGAGGAGCTTTCTTT. Translation: CASSFHGRGAFF. The V gene is TRBV28, the J gene TRBJ1-1; the D is unclear. CDR1 is MDHEN, CDR2 SYDVKM, per germline. CDR3 length: 12 residues. Deletions cut 3 bases from V and 10 bases from J, with 12 bases between.

This clonotype was counted only a few times. The junction departs from germline at one end; a sequencing error may be responsible. The V call is TRBV5-1, the J call TRBJ2-7, with D possibly being TRBD1 or TRBD2 (6 bases each). Germline lookup yields CDR1 SGHRS and CDR2 YFSETQ. The CDR3 runs to 15 residues. In nucleotides, the CDR3 is TGCGCCAGCAACTTGGGGGGCCATAGCTCCTACGAGCAGTACTTC. Protein product: CASNLGGHSSYEQYF.

This clonotype has at least ten counts. The chain is built from TRBV29-1 and TRBJ1-2; possibly TRBD1 for D (5 bases). Between the trimmed V and J ends, which lost 3 bases and 2 bases, there was a span of 7 bases. The CDR3 runs 12 residues. Per germline, CDR1 SQVTM and CDR2 ANQGSEA. The chain's CDR3 is CSVDHRNYGYTF. DNA of the CDR3: TGCAGCGTTGATCACAGGAACTATGGCTACACCTTC.

This chain uses TRBV4-3 with TRBJ2-7, with D hard to call. Trimming pared 3 bases from V and 3 bases from J, leaving 15 bases between. The length of the CDR3 is 15 residues. Germline V gene lookup returns CDR1 LGHNA and CDR2 YSLEER. CDR3: CASSQGPTSNYEQYF. CDR3 DNA: TGCGCCAGCAGCCAGGGCCCTACCTCGAACTACGAGCAGTACTTC.

CDR3 sequence: CASSFDGAGTEAFF. The CDR3 DNA follows: TGTGCCAGCAGCTTCGATGGGGCTGGGACTGAAGCTTTCTTT. V is TRBV5-6 and J is TRBJ1-1; possible D gene TRBD1, 5 bases. The CDR3 covers 14 residues. Per germline, CDR1 SGHDT and CDR2 YYEEEE. Trimming removed 2 bases from V and 5 bases from J, with 13 bases in between.

This clonotype has only a few counts. The chain employs TRBV5-6 and TRBJ2-7; tentatively, D is TRBD1 (6 bases). Trimming removed 1 base from V and 6 bases from J, with 8 bases in between. The germline V gene encodes CDR1 SGHDT and CDR2 YYEEEE. There are 12 residues in the CDR3. The CDR3 loop reads CASSLWGLEQYF. CDR3 sequence (DNA): TGTGCCAGCAGCTTGTGGGGGCTCGAGCAGTACTTC.

This clonotype was observed a few times. The rearrangement uses TRBV5-1 and TRBJ1-2, with TRBD1 identical over 7 bases. Looked up from germline, CDR1 is SGHRS and CDR2 is YFSETQ. V was clipped by 3 bases and J by 5 bases; unmatched bases: 19. The CDR3 covers 18 residues. The CDR3 protein is CASSSGGTGDRPRYGYTF. The CDR3 coding sequence is TGCGCCAGCAGCTCGGGAGGAACAGGGGACCGGCCTAGGTATGGCTACACCTTC. Complete variable domain (other parts from reference TRBV5-1 and TRBJ1-2): KAGVTQTPRYLIKTRGQQVTLSCSPISGHRSVSWYQQTPGQGLQFLFEYFSETQRNKGNFPGRFSGRQFSNSRSEMNVSTLELGDSALYLCASSSGGTGDRPRYGYTFGSGTRLTVV.